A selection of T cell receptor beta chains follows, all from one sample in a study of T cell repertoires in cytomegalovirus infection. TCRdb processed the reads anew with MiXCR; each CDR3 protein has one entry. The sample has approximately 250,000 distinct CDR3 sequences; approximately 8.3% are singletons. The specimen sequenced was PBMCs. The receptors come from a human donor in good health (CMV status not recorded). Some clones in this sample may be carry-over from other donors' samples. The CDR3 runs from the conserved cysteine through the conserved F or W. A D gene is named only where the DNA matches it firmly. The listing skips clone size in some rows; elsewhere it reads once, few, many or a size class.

CASSFSGQAYEKLFF,TGTGCCAGCAGCTTTTCGGGGCAGGCCTATGAAAAACTGTTTTTT,.,.,TRBV7-9,TRBJ1-4
CASSLRTGGLGANEKLFF,TGTGCCAGCAGCCTCCGGACAGGCGGTCTAGGAGCTAATGAAAAACTGTTTTTT,TRBD1,many,TRBV7-9,TRBJ1-4
CASSEDPGDSPLHF,TGTGCCAGCAGTGAAGATCCGGGGGATTCACCCCTCCACTTT,.,few,TRBV6-1,TRBJ1-6
CASSLKTGNTEAFF,TGTGCCAGCAGCTTAAAAACAGGGAACACTGAAGCTTTCTTT,.,many,TRBV7-2,TRBJ1-1
CASSRDLGSPLHF,TGTGCCAGCAGCAGGGATTTAGGATCACCCCTCCACTTT,.,few,TRBV14,TRBJ1-6
CASSLSQALKNTGELFF,TGTGCCAGCTCACTTTCGCAGGCACTAAAGAACACCGGGGAGCTGTTTTTT,.,many,TRBV18,TRBJ2-2
CASSLGDSPLRGREQYF,TGCGCCAGCAGCTTGGGGGACTCCCCCTTGCGAGGTCGGGAGCAGTACTTC,.,.,TRBV5-1,TRBJ2-7
CASSLGARGSSYNSPLHF,TGTGCCAGCAGCTTAGGGGCCCGAGGGAGCTCCTATAATTCACCCCTCCACTTT,.,many,TRBV7-2,TRBJ1-6
CASSPHLGQRTKNIQYF,TGTGCCAGCAGCCCCCATCTGGGACAGAGAACCAAAAACATTCAGTACTTC,TRBD1,many,TRBV7-8,TRBJ2-4
CAWTRYNSPLHF,TGTGCCTGGACACGTTATAATTCACCCCTCCACTTT,.,few,TRBV30,TRBJ1-6
CASNTGGIPSTDTQYF,TGTGCCAGCAACACGGGGGGCATCCCTAGCACAGATACGCAGTATTTT,.,many,TRBV7-6,TRBJ2-3
CASSQDRGGRGRQYF,TGCGCCAGCAGCCAAGATAGGGGAGGCCGGGGAAGGCAGTATTTT,.,.,TRBV4-3,TRBJ2-3
CASSYGLEGTGELFF,TGTGCCAGCAGTTACGGACTGGAGGGGACCGGGGAGCTGTTTTTT,.,many,TRBV6-5,TRBJ2-2
CASSVGQGIDEQYF,TGTGCCAGCAGCGTGGGACAGGGTATCGACGAGCAGTACTTC,TRBD1,many,TRBV7-2,TRBJ2-7
CASSATGSGLREQYF,TGTGCCAGCAGTGCAACAGGGTCCGGATTGCGGGAGCAGTACTTC,.,few,TRBV6-2/TRBV6-3,TRBJ2-7
CASIGTGIQYEQYF,TGTGCCAGCATAGGGACCGGGATCCAATACGAGCAGTACTTC,.,many,TRBV28,TRBJ2-7
CASSSRASNYGYTF,TGTGCCAGCAGCTCCCGGGCATCTAACTATGGCTACACCTTC,.,many,TRBV11-2,TRBJ1-2
CASSLLAGGRHNEQFF,TGTGCCAGCAGTTTATTAGCAGGGGGCCGTCACAATGAGCAGTTCTTC,TRBD1,many,TRBV12-3/TRBV12-4,TRBJ2-1
CASNRANTEAFF,TGTGCCAGCAACAGGGCTAACACTGAAGCTTTCTTT,.,.,TRBV2,TRBJ1-1
CASSSQATTDTQYF,TGTGCCAGCAGCTCACAGGCTACCACAGATACGCAGTATTTT,.,many,TRBV7-9,TRBJ2-3
CASSVGSGGAHEQYF,TGTGCCAGCAGCGTAGGTAGCGGGGGGGCCCACGAGCAGTACTTC,TRBD2,few,TRBV9,TRBJ2-7
CATSPQEGVGETQYF,TGTGCCACCAGCCCCCAGGAGGGGGTGGGTGAGACCCAGTACTTC,.,few,TRBV24-1,TRBJ2-5
CSAPFPGPSGEQYF,TGCAGTGCTCCCTTCCCAGGCCCGTCGGGGGAGCAGTACTTC,.,few,TRBV20-1,TRBJ2-7
CASSRSTGTLYPELFF,TGTGCCAGCAGCCGGTCGACAGGGACCTTATACCCGGAGCTGTTTTTT,TRBD1,.,TRBV5-5,TRBJ2-2
CASSSPGLAALRYF,TGTGCCAGCAGCTCCCCGGGACTAGCGGCCTTGCGGTACTTC,TRBD2,many,TRBV7-2,TRBJ2-7
CASGSQTSGSRNEQFF,TGTGCTAGTGGTTCCCAGACTAGCGGGAGTAGGAATGAGCAGTTCTTC,TRBD2,many,TRBV12-5,TRBJ2-1
CASSLSANGSPLHF,TGTGCCAGCAGCCTGTCGGCGAATGGGTCACCCCTCCACTTT,.,many,TRBV7-9,TRBJ1-6
CASSLAGAVATEAFF,TGTGCCAGCAGCTTAGCGGGGGCAGTGGCCACTGAAGCTTTCTTT,.,many,TRBV7-2,TRBJ1-1
CSARWGVDGYTF,TGCAGTGCTAGATGGGGGGTTGATGGCTACACCTTC,.,.,TRBV20-1,TRBJ1-2
CASSLALGVETQYF,TGTGCCAGCAGCTTAGCGTTAGGGGTAGAGACCCAGTACTTC,.,many,TRBV7-2,TRBJ2-5
CASSLSLAGAAGANVLTF,TGTGCCAGCAGCTTAAGTCTAGCGGGGGCCGCTGGGGCCAACGTCCTGACTTTC,TRBD2,.,TRBV7-2,TRBJ2-6
CASSWTSESYEQYF,TGTGCCAGCAGTTGGACTAGCGAGTCCTACGAGCAGTACTTC,TRBD2,many,TRBV7-2,TRBJ2-7
CASGRGVTYEQYF,TGTGCCAGCGGACGGGGGGTCACCTACGAGCAGTACTTC,TRBD2,few,TRBV7-2,TRBJ2-7
CASSLVGGGQPQHF,TGTGCCAGCAGCTTAGTCGGGGGCGGTCAGCCCCAGCATTTT,.,many,TRBV7-2,TRBJ1-5
CASSFPDREYGYTF,TGTGCCAGCAGCTTCCCCGACAGGGAGTATGGCTACACCTTC,TRBD1,.,TRBV7-2,TRBJ1-2
CASSSVDGGRASGDGYTF,TGTGCCAGCAGCTCAGTGGATGGTGGCAGGGCTAGCGGTGATGGCTACACCTTC,.,many,TRBV7-2,TRBJ1-2
CASSLLAGSDEQFF,TGTGCCAGCAGCTTACTAGCGGGGAGCGATGAGCAGTTCTTC,TRBD2,many,TRBV7-2,TRBJ2-1
CASSYPGTPGVDTQYF,TGTGCCAGCAGCTACCCTGGGACACCAGGGGTAGATACGCAGTATTTT,.,few,TRBV7-2,TRBJ2-3
CSASRSGRNEQYF,TGCAGTGCTAGCCGTAGCGGGAGAAACGAGCAGTACTTC,TRBD2,few,TRBV20-1,TRBJ2-7
CASSEQGEVGKLFF,TGTGCCAGCAGTGAACAGGGGGAGGTCGGAAAACTGTTTTTT,TRBD1,few,TRBV2,TRBJ1-4